The source of this TCR beta chain is a study of T cell repertoires in cytomegalovirus infection (dated by TCRdb to the late 2010s). Concerning the study at large: Donor HLA type was relevant to the analysis, as public TCR beta signatures indicated carriage of CMV infection together with the matching HLA type.

CDR1 and CDR2, looked up from the germline V gene, are SGHTA and FQGNSA. Relative to germline, V is 0 bases shorter and J is 7 bases shorter, with 6 bases between their ends. Including the terminal cysteine and phenylalanine, the CDR3 comprises 13 residues. The kept DNA is CDR3 alone, 39 bases in frame from the first base. This clonotype was observed many times. The target of this receptor is not known. Base quality data are lacking; no much larger clone is found one base away. TCRdb shows the sequencer as Illumina HiSeq 1500. The public reads were quality trimmed at Q25 with fastp and then assembled into clones with MiXCR by TCRdb, keeping productive beta chains. One record per CDR3 amino acid sequence lists the most common genes and DNA. The sample data list approximately 500,000 distinct CDR3 sequences, and around 11% of these were observed just once. Approximately 10% of the sample rests with the top ten.

Study-wide conclusions, independent of this receptor: Carriers of CMV infection plus the relevant HLA type were discriminated by the cumulative frequency of public TCR beta family members in the study cohort and in an independent approximately 350-donor cohort. The ex vivo response was dominated by HLA-C-restricted CMV-specific TCR beta clonotypes, which also provided the single most frequent clonotype in two of eight donors.

Specimen: PBMCs. The chain is assembled from TRBV7-2 and TRBJ2-2; the D gene cannot be named for sure. This TCR came from a human donor in good health (CMV status not recorded). Some clones in this sample may be carry-over from other donors' samples. DNA sequence: TGTGCCAGCAGCTTAGCGCGAGGCGGGGAGCTGTTTTTT. The resulting protein is CASSLARGGELFF.